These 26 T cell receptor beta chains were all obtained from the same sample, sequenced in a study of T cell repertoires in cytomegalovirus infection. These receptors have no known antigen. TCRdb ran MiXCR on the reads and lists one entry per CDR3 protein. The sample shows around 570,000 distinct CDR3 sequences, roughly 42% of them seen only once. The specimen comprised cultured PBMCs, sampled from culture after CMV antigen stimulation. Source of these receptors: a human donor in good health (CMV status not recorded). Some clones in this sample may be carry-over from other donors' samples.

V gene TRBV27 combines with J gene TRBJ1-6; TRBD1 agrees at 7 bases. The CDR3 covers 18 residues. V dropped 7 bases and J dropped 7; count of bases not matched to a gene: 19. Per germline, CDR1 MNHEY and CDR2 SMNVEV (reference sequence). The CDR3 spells CASTPSGRGRGENSPLHF. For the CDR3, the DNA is TGTGCCAGCACACCCTCCGGGAGGGGGCGGGGAGAGAATTCACCCCTCCACTTT.

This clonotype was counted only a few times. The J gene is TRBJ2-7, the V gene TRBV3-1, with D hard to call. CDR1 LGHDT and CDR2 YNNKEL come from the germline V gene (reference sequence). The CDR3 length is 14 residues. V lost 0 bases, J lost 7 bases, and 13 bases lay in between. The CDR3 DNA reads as TGTGCCAGCAGCCAAGAACTCCATAAGGGAGAGCAGTACTTC. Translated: CASSQELHKGEQYF.

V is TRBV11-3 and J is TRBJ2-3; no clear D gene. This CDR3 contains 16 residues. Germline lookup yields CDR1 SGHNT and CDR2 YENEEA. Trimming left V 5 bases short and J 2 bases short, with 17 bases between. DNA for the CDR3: TGTGCCAGCAGCCCCGGCCCGGAAAAATCCACAGATACGCAGTATTTT. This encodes CASSPGPEKSTDTQYF. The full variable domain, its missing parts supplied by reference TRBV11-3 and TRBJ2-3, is EAGVVQSPRYKIIEKKQPVAFWCNPISGHNTLYWYLQNLGQGPELLIRYENEEAVDDSQLPKDRFSAERLKGVDSTLKIQPAELGDSAVYLCASSPGPEKSTDTQYFGPGTRLTVL.

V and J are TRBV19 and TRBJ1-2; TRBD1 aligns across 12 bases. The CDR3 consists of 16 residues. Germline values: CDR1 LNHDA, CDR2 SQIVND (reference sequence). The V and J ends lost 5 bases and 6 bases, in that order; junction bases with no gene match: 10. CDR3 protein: CASSSSSGTGGNGYTF. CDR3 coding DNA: TGTGCCAGTAGTTCGTCCTCGGGGACAGGGGGCAATGGCTACACCTTC.

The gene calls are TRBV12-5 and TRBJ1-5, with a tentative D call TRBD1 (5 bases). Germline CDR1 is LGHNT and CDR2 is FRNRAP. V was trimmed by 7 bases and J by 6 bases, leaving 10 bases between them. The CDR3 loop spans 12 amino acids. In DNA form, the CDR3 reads TGTGCTAGTGCTTGGACATTTCAGCCCCAGCATTTT. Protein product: CASAWTFQPQHF.

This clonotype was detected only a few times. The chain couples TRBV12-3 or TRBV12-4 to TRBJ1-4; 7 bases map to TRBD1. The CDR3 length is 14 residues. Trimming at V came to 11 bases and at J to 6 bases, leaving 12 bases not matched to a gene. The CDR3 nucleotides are TGTGCCTCGCGAGGGGGCGCGGATGATGAAAAACTGTTTTTT. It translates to CASRGGADDEKLFF.

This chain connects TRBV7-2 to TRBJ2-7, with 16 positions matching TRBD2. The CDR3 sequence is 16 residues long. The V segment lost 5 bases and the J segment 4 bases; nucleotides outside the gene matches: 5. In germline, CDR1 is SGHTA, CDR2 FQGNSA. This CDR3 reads CASSLKGLAGGYEQYF. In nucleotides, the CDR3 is TGTGCCAGCAGCCTCAAGGGACTAGCGGGAGGGTACGAGCAGTACTTC.

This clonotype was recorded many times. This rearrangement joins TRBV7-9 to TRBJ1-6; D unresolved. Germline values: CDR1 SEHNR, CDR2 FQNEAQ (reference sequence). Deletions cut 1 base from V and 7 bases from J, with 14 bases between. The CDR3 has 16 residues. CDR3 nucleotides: TGTGCCAGCAGCTTAGAAGTGCCGGGAAGCAATTCACCCCTCCACTTT. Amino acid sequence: CASSLEVPGSNSPLHF. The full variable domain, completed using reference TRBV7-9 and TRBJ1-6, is DTGVSQNPRHKITKRGQNVTFRCDPISEHNRLYWYRQTLGQGPEFLTYFQNEAQLEKSRLLSDRFSAERPKGSFSTLEIQRTEQGDSAMYLCASSLEVPGSNSPLHFGNGTRLTVT.

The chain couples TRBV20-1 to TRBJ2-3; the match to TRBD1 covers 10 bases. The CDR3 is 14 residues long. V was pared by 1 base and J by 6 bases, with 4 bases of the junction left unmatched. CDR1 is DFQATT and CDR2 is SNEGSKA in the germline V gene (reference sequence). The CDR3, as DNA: TGCAGTGCTAGAGGACAGGGGGCATACGATACGCAGTATTTT. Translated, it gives CSARGQGAYDTQYF.

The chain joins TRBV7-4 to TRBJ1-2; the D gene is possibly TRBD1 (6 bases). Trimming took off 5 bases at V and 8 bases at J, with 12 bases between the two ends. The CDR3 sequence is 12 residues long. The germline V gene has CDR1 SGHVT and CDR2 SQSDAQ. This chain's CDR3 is CASSKDSYGYTF. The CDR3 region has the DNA TGTGCCAGCAGCAAGGACAGTTACGGCTACACCTTC.

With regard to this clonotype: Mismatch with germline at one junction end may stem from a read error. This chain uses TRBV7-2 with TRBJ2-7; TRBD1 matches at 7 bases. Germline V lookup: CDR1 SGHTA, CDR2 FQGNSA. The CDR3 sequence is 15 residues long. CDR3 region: CASSPTRGQMYERYF. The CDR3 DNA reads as TGTGCCAGCAGCCCTACCAGGGGACAGATGTACGAGCGGTACTTC.

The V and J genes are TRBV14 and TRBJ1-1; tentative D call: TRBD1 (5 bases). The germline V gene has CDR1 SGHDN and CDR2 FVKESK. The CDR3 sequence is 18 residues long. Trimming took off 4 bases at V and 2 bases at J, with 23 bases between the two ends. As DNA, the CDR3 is TGTGCCAGCAGCCCGGCACCCCTGACAGCATGGAACAACACTGAAGCTTTCTTT. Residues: CASSPAPLTAWNNTEAFF. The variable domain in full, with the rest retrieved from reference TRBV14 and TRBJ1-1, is EAGVTQFPSHSVIEKGQTVTLRCDPISGHDNLYWYRRVMGKEIKFLLHFVKESKQDESGMPNNRFLAERTGGTYSTLKVQPAELEDSGVYFCASSPAPLTAWNNTEAFFGQGTRLTVV.

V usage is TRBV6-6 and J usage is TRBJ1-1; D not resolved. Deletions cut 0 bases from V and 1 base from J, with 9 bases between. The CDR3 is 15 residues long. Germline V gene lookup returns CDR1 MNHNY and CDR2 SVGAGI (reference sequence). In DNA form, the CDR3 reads TGTGCCAGCAGTTACTCGGCCGTGTGGAACACTGAAGCTTTCTTT. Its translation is CASSYSAVWNTEAFF.

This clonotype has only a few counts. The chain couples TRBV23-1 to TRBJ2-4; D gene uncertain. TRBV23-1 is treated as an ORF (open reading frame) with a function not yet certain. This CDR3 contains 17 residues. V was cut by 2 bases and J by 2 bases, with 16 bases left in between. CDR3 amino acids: CASSQQVPQDSKNIQYF. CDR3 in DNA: TGCGCCAGCAGTCAACAAGTACCTCAGGATTCCAAAAACATTCAGTACTTC.

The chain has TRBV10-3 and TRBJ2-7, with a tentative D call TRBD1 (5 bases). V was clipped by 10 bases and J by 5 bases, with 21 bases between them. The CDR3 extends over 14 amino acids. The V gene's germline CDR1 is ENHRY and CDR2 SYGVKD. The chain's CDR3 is CATKARAGWNEQYF. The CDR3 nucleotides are TGTGCCACCAAGGCCAGGGCAGGGTGGAACGAGCAGTACTTC.

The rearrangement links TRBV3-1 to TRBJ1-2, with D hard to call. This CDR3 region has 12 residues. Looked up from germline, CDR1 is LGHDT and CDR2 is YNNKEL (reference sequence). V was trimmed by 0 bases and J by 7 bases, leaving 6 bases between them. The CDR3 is CASSQDTRGYTF. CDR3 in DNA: TGTGCCAGCAGCCAAGATACGCGTGGCTACACCTTC. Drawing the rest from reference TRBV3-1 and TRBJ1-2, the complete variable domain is DTAVSQTPKYLVTQMGNDKSIKCEQNLGHDTMYWYKQDSKKFLKIMFSYNNKELIINETVPNRFSPKSPDKAHLNLHINSLELGDSAVYFCASSQDTRGYTFGSGTRLTVV.

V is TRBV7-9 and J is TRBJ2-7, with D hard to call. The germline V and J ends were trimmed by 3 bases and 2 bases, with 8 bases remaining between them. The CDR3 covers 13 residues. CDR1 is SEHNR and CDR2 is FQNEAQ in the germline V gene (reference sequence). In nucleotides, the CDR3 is TGTGCCAGCAGCTTCACGAGGACCTACGAGCAGTACTTC. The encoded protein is CASSFTRTYEQYF.

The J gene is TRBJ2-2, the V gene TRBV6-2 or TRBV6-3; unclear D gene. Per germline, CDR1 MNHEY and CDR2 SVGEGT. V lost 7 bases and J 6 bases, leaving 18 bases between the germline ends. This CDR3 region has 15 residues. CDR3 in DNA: TGTGCCAGCATTAACCGGGTCCCATCTCCCGGGGAGCTGTTTTTT. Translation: CASINRVPSPGELFF.

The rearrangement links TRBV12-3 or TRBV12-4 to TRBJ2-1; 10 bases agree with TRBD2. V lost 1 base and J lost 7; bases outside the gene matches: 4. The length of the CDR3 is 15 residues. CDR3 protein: CASSLGASGRNEQFF. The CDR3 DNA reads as TGTGCCAGCAGTTTAGGGGCTAGCGGGAGAAATGAGCAGTTCTTC.

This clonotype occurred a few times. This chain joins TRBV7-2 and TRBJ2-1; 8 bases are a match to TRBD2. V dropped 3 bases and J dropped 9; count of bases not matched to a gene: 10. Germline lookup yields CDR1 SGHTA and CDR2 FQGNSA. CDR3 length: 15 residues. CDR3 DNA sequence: TGTGCCAGCAGCTTGGGGAGCGGGAGTCTCACTGAGCAGTTCTTC. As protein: CASSLGSGSLTEQFF.

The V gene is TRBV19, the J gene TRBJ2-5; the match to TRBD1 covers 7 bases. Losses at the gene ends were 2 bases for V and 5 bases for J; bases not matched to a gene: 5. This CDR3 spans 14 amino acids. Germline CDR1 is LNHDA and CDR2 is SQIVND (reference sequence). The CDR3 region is CASSIPGGSETQYF. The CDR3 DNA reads TGTGCCAGTAGTATACCAGGGGGTAGTGAGACCCAGTACTTC.

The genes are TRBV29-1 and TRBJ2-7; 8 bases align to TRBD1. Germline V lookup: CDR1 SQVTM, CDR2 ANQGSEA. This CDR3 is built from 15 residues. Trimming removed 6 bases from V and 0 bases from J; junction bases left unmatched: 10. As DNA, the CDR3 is TGCAGCGTGTCAGACCCAGGGGGCAGCTCCTACGAGCAGTACTTC. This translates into CSVSDPGGSSYEQYF.

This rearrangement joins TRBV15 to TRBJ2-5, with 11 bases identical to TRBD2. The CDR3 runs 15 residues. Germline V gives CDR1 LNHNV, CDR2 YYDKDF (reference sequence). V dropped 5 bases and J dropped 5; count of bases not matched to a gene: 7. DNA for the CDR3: TGTGCCACCAGCGTCCGACTAGCGGGGACGGAGACCCAGTACTTC. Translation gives CATSVRLAGTETQYF. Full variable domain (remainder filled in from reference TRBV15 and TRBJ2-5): DAMVIQNPRYQVTQFGKPVTLSCSQTLNHNVMYWYQQKSSQAPKLLFHYYDKDFNNEADTPDNFQSRRPNTSFCFLDIRSPGLGDTAMYLCATSVRLAGTETQYFGPGTRLLVL.

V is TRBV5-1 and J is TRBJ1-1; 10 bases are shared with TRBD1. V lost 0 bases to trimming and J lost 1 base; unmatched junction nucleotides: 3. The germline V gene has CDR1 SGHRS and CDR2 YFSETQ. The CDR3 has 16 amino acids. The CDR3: CASSLAGTGANTEAFF. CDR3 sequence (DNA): TGCGCCAGCAGCTTGGCCGGGACAGGGGCGAACACTGAAGCTTTCTTT.

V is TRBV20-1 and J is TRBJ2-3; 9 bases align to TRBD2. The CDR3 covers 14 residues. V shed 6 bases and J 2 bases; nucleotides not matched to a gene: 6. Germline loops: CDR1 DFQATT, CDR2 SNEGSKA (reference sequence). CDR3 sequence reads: CSAPASGDTDTQYF. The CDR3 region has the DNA TGCAGTGCCCCGGCTAGCGGGGACACAGATACGCAGTATTTT.

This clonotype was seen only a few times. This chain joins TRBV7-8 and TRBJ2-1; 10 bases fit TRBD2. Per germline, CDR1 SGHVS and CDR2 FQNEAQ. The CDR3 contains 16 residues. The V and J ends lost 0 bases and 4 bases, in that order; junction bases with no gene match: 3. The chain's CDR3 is CASSLAAGGTYNEQFF. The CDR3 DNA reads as TGTGCCAGCAGCTTAGCAGCGGGAGGGACTTACAATGAGCAGTTCTTC.